The 29 T cell receptor beta chains presented below share a single source sample, sequenced in a study of OX40 agonist ivuxolimab in advanced cancers. Generated by immunoSEQ multiplex PCR, the TCRdb table keeps only in-frame clones and is missing some. The sample shows 50,000 to 70,000 clones, roughly 83% of them seen only once. Material: CD4+ or CD8+ T cells sorted from blood, obtained in a trial of the OX40 agonist ivuxolimab. The origin of the receptors is an adult with an advanced solid tumor such as melanoma, head and neck, liver or kidney cancer.

The chain carries TRBV19 and TRBJ2-3; TRBD1 might be the D (8 bases). The V gene's germline CDR1 is LNHDA and CDR2 SQIVND (reference sequence). The CDR3 is 16 amino acids. Trimming pared 7 bases from V and 3 bases from J, leaving 20 bases between. For the CDR3, the DNA is TGTGCCAGTAAACGGGGGGCAGGGGGCCTGACAGATACGCAGTATTTT. It specifies CASKRGAGGLTDTQYF.

The rearrangement joins TRBV7-6 to TRBJ2-2; TRBD1 aligns across 9 bases. The CDR3 totals 15 residues. CDR1 is SGHVS, CDR2 FNYEAQ, per germline. The V segment lost 9 bases and the J segment 5 bases; nucleotides outside the gene matches: 10. The CDR3 region has the DNA TGTGCCAGTACCCAACAGGGGGCGCTTACCGGGGAGCTGTTTTTT. This encodes CASTQQGALTGELFF.

This clone was recorded a few times. CDR3 coding DNA: TGCGCCAGCAGTGGGGCGGGGGGCCCTCTCCCCCAGTACTTC. As protein: CASSGAGGPLPQYF. The V gene is TRBV10-2, the J gene TRBJ2-5; 8 bases match TRBD2. Germline V CDR1 and CDR2: WSHSY, SAAADI. V lost 4 bases, J lost 9 bases, and 10 bases stayed unmatched. This CDR3 has 14 amino acids.

The chain joins TRBV28 to TRBJ1-1; no definite D call. The germline CDR1 and CDR2 sequences are MDHEN and SYDVKM. The CDR3 totals 14 residues. The V end lost 5 bases, the J end lost 6 bases, and 16 bases lay between the germline ends. This CDR3 is CASSPHRDFAEAFF. Written as DNA, the CDR3 is TGTGCCAGCAGTCCCCACCGAGACTTCGCTGAAGCTTTCTTT.

The rearrangement uses TRBV7-3 and TRBJ2-3; D possibly corresponds to TRBD2 (6 bases). Germline CDR1 is SGHTA and CDR2 is FQGTGA. V was pared by 5 bases and J by 0 bases, with 12 bases between. CDR3 length equals 15 residues. The CDR3 nucleotides are TGTGCCAGCAGCCTGTCTGCGGGAAGCACAGATACGCAGTATTTT. Amino acid sequence: CASSLSAGSTDTQYF.

This clone showed up just a few times. This chain links TRBV6-5 with TRBJ1-3; D is ambiguous. This CDR3 has 15 amino acids. Trimming left V 5 bases short and J 2 bases short, with 13 bases between. The germline V gene has CDR1 MNHEY and CDR2 SVGAGI. CDR3 protein: CASSLDGIPGNTIYF. DNA for the CDR3: TGTGCCAGCAGTCTGGACGGGATCCCTGGAAACACCATATATTTT.

V gene TRBV9 combines with J gene TRBJ2-7; the match to TRBD2 covers 9 bases. Losses at the gene ends were 2 bases for V and 1 base for J; bases not matched to a gene: 13. The length of the CDR3 is 18 residues. CDR1 is SGDLS and CDR2 is YYNGEE in the germline V gene. CDR3 coding DNA: TGTGCCAGCAGCGTCGGGGCCGCTAGCGGGGATCTTTCCTACGAGCAGTACTTC. It specifies CASSVGAASGDLSYEQYF.

V is TRBV6-1 and J is TRBJ1-2; D unclear. Germline CDR1 and CDR2: MNHNS and SASEGT. The CDR3 covers 13 residues. Trimming took 6 bases from V and 4 from J, leaving 12 bases between them. The DNA of the CDR3 is TGTGCCAGCAGCCTAAGCGGACGCTATGGCTACACCTTC. This translates into CASSLSGRYGYTF.

V and J are TRBV6-1 and TRBJ2-6; 7 nucleotides agree with TRBD2. The CDR3 has 18 amino acids. After removal of 4 bases from V and 4 bases from J, the junction contained 13 bases not matched to a gene. CDR1 and CDR2 from the germline V gene are MNHNS and SASEGT. CDR3 region: CASSVNLGGLTGANVLTF. The CDR3 DNA follows: TGTGCCAGCAGTGTGAATCTGGGAGGGTTAACCGGGGCCAACGTCCTGACTTTC.

The chain has TRBV6-1 and TRBJ2-3; tentatively, D is TRBD1 or TRBD2 (5 bases each). CDR1 MNHNS and CDR2 SASEGT come from the germline V gene. The CDR3 is 15 amino acids. The V end lost 2 bases, the J end lost 3 bases, and 12 bases lay between the germline ends. The chain's CDR3 is CASSEPGRETDTQYF. CDR3 DNA: TGTGCCAGCAGTGAACCGGGCAGGGAGACAGATACGCAGTATTTT.

The chain has TRBV6-1 and TRBJ2-7; D is undetermined. CDR3 length: 12 amino acids. V dropped 0 bases and J dropped 0 bases, with 0 bases sitting between them. The germline gives CDR1 MNHNS, CDR2 SASEGT. CDR3 coding DNA: TGTGCCAGCAGTGAAGCCTCCTACGAGCAGTACTTC. Its translation is CASSEASYEQYF.

The chain links TRBV4-3 to TRBJ2-5, with unresolved D. Germline assignment: CDR1 LGHNA and CDR2 YSLEER. The CDR3 covers 15 residues. V lost 3 bases and J lost 4, with 15 bases in between. CDR3 bases: TGCGCCAGCAGCCAGGGCACTCTCCCCCGAGAGACCCAGTACTTC. Translated, it gives CASSQGTLPRETQYF.

V is TRBV11-1 and J is TRBJ2-3; 7 nucleotides agree with TRBD2. The CDR3 totals 15 residues. V lost 3 bases and J lost 1; bases outside the gene matches: 4. Germline V gives CDR1 SGHAT, CDR2 FQDESV (reference sequence). The CDR3 region has the DNA TGTGCCAGCAGCTTGGCGGGGGACCGCACAGATACGCAGTATTTT. Translated: CASSLAGDRTDTQYF. The complete variable domain, with remaining parts taken from reference TRBV11-1 and TRBJ2-3, reads EAEVAQSPRYKITEKSQAVAFWCDPISGHATLYWYRQILGQGPELLVQFQDESVVDDSQLPKDRFSAERLKGVDSTLKIQPAELGDSAMYLCASSLAGDRTDTQYFGPGTRLTVL.

This clone was recorded a few times. The rearrangement uses TRBV5-4 and TRBJ1-6; TRBD1 matches at 8 bases. This CDR3 has 14 residues. Germline trimming cut 0 bases from V and 9 bases from J; bases unmatched to any gene: 2. CDR1 and CDR2 (germline): SGHNT, YYREEE (reference sequence). CDR3 protein: CASSLVDRGSPLHF. The CDR3 coding sequence is TGTGCCAGCAGCTTGGTCGACAGGGGTTCACCCCTCCACTTT.

The chain has TRBV2 and TRBJ1-1; D not certain. Trimming pared 4 bases from V and 1 base from J, leaving 7 bases between. This CDR3 is 13 amino acids long. The germline gives CDR1 SNHLY, CDR2 FYNNEI. For the CDR3, the DNA is TGTGCCAGCAGTGGTCCGGGGAACACTGAAGCTTTCTTT. Translation gives CASSGPGNTEAFF.

The chain carries TRBV28 and TRBJ2-1; either TRBD1 or TRBD2 may supply D (5 bases each). V was shortened by 4 bases and J by 13 bases, with 17 bases between the two germline ends. CDR3 size: 13 residues. CDR1 and CDR2 (germline): MDHEN, SYDVKM. The CDR3 coding sequence is TGTGCCAGCAGTTCCTCCGGGACCCCGAATCAGTTCTTC. It encodes CASSSSGTPNQFF.

V and J are TRBV9 and TRBJ2-7; D may correspond to TRBD1 or TRBD2 (6 bases each). CDR3 length: 15 residues. Trimming left V 4 bases short and J 7 bases short, with 21 bases between. Germline V gene sequence: CDR1 SGDLS, CDR2 YYNGEE. The CDR3 is CASSLAGHSASEQYF. The CDR3 DNA is TGTGCCAGCAGCCTCGCGGGACACTCGGCTAGTGAGCAGTACTTC.

This clone was seen a single time. Because it lacks the conserved phenylalanine or tryptophan at the end, this CDR3 is likely a read error. The chain carries TRBV2 and TRBJ1-2, with 7 bases that match TRBD1. The germline CDR1 and CDR2 sequences are SNHLY and FYNNEI. Trimming cost V 3 bases and J 8 bases; bases outside gene matches: 9. The CDR3 extends over 14 amino acids. The CDR3 DNA follows: TGTGCCAGCAGTGAGGAACAGGGGATTGGAGGCTACACCCTC. Its protein is CASSEEQGIGGYTL.

V and J are TRBV9 and TRBJ2-3; 11 bases fit TRBD2. CDR1 is SGDLS and CDR2 is YYNGEE in the germline V gene. V shed 2 bases, J shed 4 bases, and the junction held 3 bases outside the gene matches. This CDR3 is built from 15 residues. Written as DNA, the CDR3 is TGTGCCAGCAGCGTGCTAGCGGGGGGCCCAGATACGCAGTATTTT. Its translation: CASSVLAGGPDTQYF.

The chain has TRBV7-9 and TRBJ2-5, with TRBD2 matching 12 bases. This CDR3 has 16 residues. From germline, CDR1 is SEHNR and CDR2 FQNEAQ (reference sequence). V was clipped by 5 bases and J by 4 bases; unmatched bases: 8. The CDR3 loop reads CASSPRLAGEGETQYF. The CDR3 coding sequence is TGTGCCAGCAGCCCGCGACTAGCGGGGGAGGGAGAGACCCAGTACTTC. Together with reference TRBV7-9 and TRBJ2-5, the CDR3 gives the full variable domain: DTGVSQNPRHKITKRGQNVTFRCDPISEHNRLYWYRQTLGQGPEFLTYFQNEAQLEKSRLLSDRFSAERPKGSFSTLEIQRTEQGDSAMYLCASSPRLAGEGETQYFGPGTRLLVL.

The genes are TRBV5-4 and TRBJ2-5; 8 bases line up with TRBD1. The CDR3 spans 14 residues. Germline V gives CDR1 SGHNT, CDR2 YYREEE (reference sequence). V shed 7 bases, J shed 5 bases, and the junction held 10 bases outside the gene matches. CDR3 DNA sequence: TGTGCCAGCGGAGGGACAGGACATCGCGAGACCCAGTACTTC. Translating it yields CASGGTGHRETQYF. The full variable domain, completed using reference TRBV5-4 and TRBJ2-5, is ETGVTQSPTHLIKTRGQQVTLRCSSQSGHNTVSWYQQALGQGPQFIFQYYREEENGRGNFPPRFSGLQFPNYSSELNVNALELDDSALYLCASGGTGHRETQYFGPGTRLLVL.

The chain employs TRBV23-1 and TRBJ2-4; D may be TRBD1 (6 bases). TRBV23-1 is known as an ORF, though its function is uncertain. The ends were cut back, 4 bases at V and 0 bases at J, with 10 bases in the middle. The CDR3 covers 15 residues. CDR3 protein: CASSRPGVAKNIQYF. CDR3 coding DNA: TGCGCCAGCAGTCGGCCAGGGGTAGCCAAAAACATTCAGTACTTC.

V and J are TRBV7-3 and TRBJ2-3; 7 bases line up with TRBD2. This CDR3 is 14 amino acids long. Germline V gives CDR1 SGHTA, CDR2 FQGTGA. Trimming at V came to 2 bases and at J to 1 base, leaving 0 bases not matched to a gene. CDR3 protein: CASSLLAGTDTQYF. The DNA of the CDR3 is TGTGCCAGCAGCTTACTAGCGGGCACAGATACGCAGTATTTT.

This clone was seen only a few times. The J gene is TRBJ1-5, the V gene TRBV19, with D hard to call. There are 15 residues in the CDR3. Germline V gives CDR1 LNHDA, CDR2 SQIVND (reference sequence). V lost 10 bases to trimming and J lost 2 bases, with 18 bases between them. The CDR3 is CATTIATGGNQPQHF. CDR3 DNA sequence: TGTGCCACCACCATTGCCACTGGTGGCAATCAGCCCCAGCATTTT.

The rearrangement joins TRBV5-5 to TRBJ2-7; tentatively, D is TRBD2 (5 bases). Germline-derived CDR1 and CDR2 are SGHKS and YYEKEE (reference sequence). The CDR3 sequence is 14 residues long. With 3 bases removed from V and 3 bases from J, the gap between germline ends came to 13 bases. The CDR3 nucleotides read TGTGCCAGCAGCTGGGGTTTCGAGGGCTACGAGCAGTACTTC. Residues: CASSWGFEGYEQYF.

This chain joins TRBV6-5 and TRBJ2-2; D remains ambiguous. The CDR3 extends over 14 amino acids. Germline-derived CDR1 and CDR2 are MNHEY and SVGAGI. V was clipped by 5 bases and J by 4 bases, with 11 bases between them. CDR3 coding DNA: TGTGCCAGCAGTCCCGTGGGCACCACCGGGGAGCTGTTTTTT. Its protein is CASSPVGTTGELFF.

The rearrangement uses TRBV19 and TRBJ1-5; D gene uncertain. The V and J ends lost 5 bases and 1 base respectively, with 15 bases between them. CDR1 and CDR2 (germline): LNHDA, SQIVND (reference sequence). The length of the CDR3 is 16 residues. The CDR3 loop reads CASSSGPLRSNQPQHF. In DNA form, the CDR3 reads TGTGCCAGTAGTTCGGGTCCCCTGAGAAGCAATCAGCCCCAGCATTTT.

This clone was counted only a few times. The V gene is TRBV5-1, the J gene TRBJ1-5; D is undetermined. CDR3 length: 14 amino acids. Per germline, CDR1 SGHRS and CDR2 YFSETQ. Trimming removed 7 bases at V and 0 bases at J, with 11 bases between. In DNA form, the CDR3 reads TGCGCCAGCCCGTCTCCGTATAGCAATCAGCCCCAGCATTTT. It encodes CASPSPYSNQPQHF.

For the CDR3, the DNA is TGCGCCAGCAGCTTGGAAGAAGCGGGGGGGCATGAGCAGTTCTTC. The encoded protein is CASSLEEAGGHEQFF. The chain links TRBV5-1 to TRBJ2-1; 10 bases align to TRBD2. The CDR3 loop spans 15 amino acids. The ends lost 0 bases at V and 8 bases at J; junction bases unmatched: 5. CDR1 and CDR2 (germline): SGHRS, YFSETQ.